One sample yielded the 10 T cell receptor beta chains listed below, sequenced in a study of T cell responses to AZD1222 COVID-19 vaccine. Measured with immunoSEQ multiplex PCR; TCRdb has only the in-frame clones, and not every one. This table holds about 140,000 clones, about nine tenths found once. Sequencing was performed on peripheral blood, taken on day 0 of AZD1222 vaccination. The receptors derive from an adult in good health.

The V gene is TRBV19, the J gene TRBJ1-1, with D possibly matching TRBD1 (5 bases). Per the germline V gene, CDR1 is LNHDA and CDR2 is SQIVND (reference sequence). The CDR3 sequence is 15 residues long. The V end lost 2 bases, the J end lost 4 bases, and 14 bases lay between the germline ends. CDR3 nucleotide sequence: TGTGCCAGTAGTATAACCGCAGGGCGAGGCACTGAAGCTTTCTTT. Encoded protein: CASSITAGRGTEAFF.

V and J are TRBV6-4 and TRBJ2-1; TRBD2 agrees at 10 bases. There are 14 residues in the CDR3. The V segment lost 6 bases and the J segment 7 bases; nucleotides outside the gene matches: 6. The V gene's germline CDR1 is MRHNA and CDR2 SNTAGT. The CDR3, as DNA: TGTGCCAGCAGCCCTAGCGGGGGATGGAATGAGCAGTTCTTC. Translating it yields CASSPSGGWNEQFF.

The chain uses TRBV28 and TRBJ1-6; no clear D. The CDR3 has 13 amino acids. V dropped 5 bases and J dropped 7 bases, with 9 bases sitting between them. CDR1 is MDHEN, CDR2 SYDVKM, per germline. The chain's CDR3 is CASSPPTNSPLHF. CDR3 coding DNA: TGTGCCAGCAGTCCTCCTACCAATTCACCCCTCCACTTT.

The V gene is TRBV6-6, the J gene TRBJ2-5, with D perhaps TRBD2 (5 bases). CDR1 and CDR2 (germline): MNHNY, SVGAGI (reference sequence). V dropped 10 bases and J dropped 1 base, with 16 bases sitting between them. The CDR3 has 14 amino acids. CDR3 coding DNA: TGTGCCACCGAGGGCGCCCGCCCCCAAGAGACCCAGTACTTC. This gives the protein CATEGARPQETQYF.

V is TRBV7-3 and J is TRBJ2-1; TRBD2 matches at 9 bases. The CDR3 length is 14 residues. In germline, CDR1 is SGHTA, CDR2 FQGTGA. J was trimmed by 8 bases and V by 5 bases; bases with no gene match: 7. The CDR3 DNA reads TGTGCCAGCAGCGTACTAGCGGGTTGGGATGAGCAGTTCTTC. It specifies CASSVLAGWDEQFF.

V usage is TRBV11-1 and J usage is TRBJ2-3; unclear D gene. Trimming shortened V by 10 bases and J by 0 bases, and 14 bases separated the two germline ends. Germline V gives CDR1 SGHAT, CDR2 FQDESV (reference sequence). The CDR3 spans 14 residues. As DNA, the CDR3 is TGTGCCACCAGGTTGGGCAGAAGCACAGATACGCAGTATTTT. It codes for CATRLGRSTDTQYF.

The chain is built from TRBV2 and TRBJ2-7; the D gene is possibly TRBD2 (6 bases). The CDR3 is made up of 16 amino acids. Trimming pared 2 bases from V and 8 bases from J, leaving 22 bases between. Germline V lookup: CDR1 SNHLY, CDR2 FYNNEI. CDR3 residues: CASSEWLTSAKGKQYF. The DNA for the CDR3 is TGTGCCAGCAGTGAATGGCTGACTAGTGCGAAGGGAAAGCAGTACTTC.

This chain links TRBV11-3 with TRBJ1-1; D gene unclear. V lost 6 bases, J lost 0 bases, and 14 bases lay in between. CDR1 and CDR2 from the germline V gene are SGHNT and YENEEA. This CDR3 comprises 15 residues. This CDR3 is CASRADGYLNTEAFF. The DNA for the CDR3 is TGTGCCAGCAGAGCGGACGGTTACTTGAACACTGAAGCTTTCTTT. Looking up the rest from reference TRBV11-3 and TRBJ1-1 gives the full variable domain: EAGVVQSPRYKIIEKKQPVAFWCNPISGHNTLYWYLQNLGQGPELLIRYENEEAVDDSQLPKDRFSAERLKGVDSTLKIQPAELGDSAVYLCASRADGYLNTEAFFGQGTRLTVV.

The chain has TRBV14 and TRBJ1-2; the D gene is possibly TRBD1 (5 bases). Germline assignment: CDR1 SGHDN and CDR2 FVKESK. V was pared by 0 bases and J by 0 bases, with 14 bases between. This CDR3 has 17 amino acids. CDR3 protein: CASSQDRVDTTNYGYTF. CDR3 sequence (DNA): TGTGCCAGCAGCCAAGATCGGGTGGACACCACTAACTATGGCTACACCTTC. Full variable domain (rest looked up from reference TRBV14 and TRBJ1-2): EAGVTQFPSHSVIEKGQTVTLRCDPISGHDNLYWYRRVMGKEIKFLLHFVKESKQDESGMPNNRFLAERTGGTYSTLKVQPAELEDSGVYFCASSQDRVDTTNYGYTFGSGTRLTVV.

This clone was seen only once. V gene TRBV6-6 combines with J gene TRBJ2-7; D may be TRBD2 (5 bases). Looked up from germline, CDR1 is MNHNY and CDR2 is SVGAGI (reference sequence). The CDR3 length is 12 residues. Trimming removed 5 bases from V and 6 bases from J, with 11 bases in between. The DNA for the CDR3 is TGTGCCAGCAGTACCCCTGCGGGCGAGCAGTACTTC. It encodes CASSTPAGEQYF.